This TCR beta chain was profiled in a study of pediatric ulcerative colitis. V trimming: 5 bases; J trimming: 3 bases; junction bases outside the gene matches: 3. This CDR3 has 14 amino acids. The germline CDR1 and CDR2 sequences are MNHEY and SVGAGI. The rectum was sampled with one to two pinch biopsies at colonoscopy. The protocol was immunoSEQ multiplex PCR, while the TCRdb copy is restricted to in-frame clones and leaves out a portion. This table holds some 37,000 clones, around four fifths found once. V is TRBV6-5 and J is TRBJ2-1, with 8 nucleotides matching TRBD2. Sample: gut tissue. This TCR was sampled from a boy aged 5-17 years with moderate ulcerative colitis. CDR3 region: CASSRSGVYNEQFF. The CDR3 coding sequence is TGTGCCAGCAGTCGTAGCGGGGTCTACAATGAGCAGTTCTTC.